The 16 T cell receptor beta chains reported below all come from one sample, sequenced in a study of cytomegalovirus exposure and HLA in healthy donors. PCR employed 60 Vbeta and 13 Jbeta primers. Here immunoSEQ multiplex PCR was the method, and the copy in TCRdb shows in-frame clones only, minus some. The repertoire holds around 99,000 clones, with around 73% as singletons. The sequencing input was PBMCs. These receptors were collected from a man aged 40-55 years in good health and CMV-seronegative.

This chain joins TRBV7-8 and TRBJ1-2, with D uncertain. The CDR3 is 14 amino acids. With 2 bases removed from V and 3 bases from J, the gap between germline ends came to 10 bases. The V gene's germline CDR1 is SGHVS and CDR2 FQNEAQ. The CDR3, as DNA: TGTGCCAGCAGCTTAATAACCTCGGACTATGGCTACACCTTC. As protein: CASSLITSDYGYTF.

This chain joins TRBV6-6 and TRBJ1-1; TRBD1 agrees at 11 bases. CDR3 length equals 16 residues. V was clipped by 6 bases and J by 5 bases; unmatched bases: 11. Germline-derived CDR1 and CDR2 are MNHNY and SVGAGI (reference sequence). CDR3 region: CASSDGQGAWMTEAFF. In nucleotides, the CDR3 is TGTGCCAGCAGCGACGGACAGGGGGCTTGGATGACTGAAGCTTTCTTT.

The table lists this clone with a few counts. The chain has TRBV4-2 and TRBJ2-7, with a possible D match to TRBD1 (6 bases). The CDR3 has 14 residues. CDR1 and CDR2 (germline): LGHNA, YNFKEQ. V was pared by 1 base and J by 4 bases, with 11 bases between. The chain's CDR3 is CASSQGQVLYEQYF. In DNA, the CDR3 is TGTGCCAGCAGCCAAGGACAGGTCCTGTACGAGCAGTACTTC.

A single count supports this clone. The rearrangement links TRBV6-5 to TRBJ2-7; no firm D call. The CDR3 extends over 11 amino acids. Trimming removed 5 bases at V and 6 bases at J, with 8 bases between. Germline V gene lookup returns CDR1 MNHEY and CDR2 SVGAGI. CDR3 sequence reads: CASSTECEQYF. The CDR3 DNA reads as TGTGCCAGCAGTACAGAGTGCGAGCAGTACTTC.

The sample holds a few counts of this clone. A far larger clone differs by one base, so this is likely a read error. This chain joins TRBV7-3 and TRBJ1-1, with a possible D match to TRBD1 (6 bases). From germline, CDR1 is SGHTA and CDR2 FQGTGA. The length of the CDR3 is 13 residues. CDR3 residues: CASTEGRDTEASF. CDR3 DNA sequence: TGTGCCAGCACAGAGGGGAGGGACACTGAAGCTTCCTTT.

This rearrangement joins TRBV9 to TRBJ1-2; tentative D call: TRBD1 (5 bases). Trimming removed 0 bases at V and 3 bases at J, with 9 bases between. The CDR3 loop spans 14 amino acids. Germline V CDR1 and CDR2: SGDLS, YYNGEE. The CDR3 DNA reads as TGTGCCAGCAGCGTAGACCAGGGCGACTATGGCTACACCTTC. Protein: CASSVDQGDYGYTF. The complete variable domain, with remaining parts taken from reference TRBV9 and TRBJ1-2, reads DSGVTQTPKHLITATGQRVTLRCSPRSGDLSVYWYQQSLDQGLQFLIQYYNGEERAKGNILERFSAQQFPDLHSELNLSSLELGDSALYFCASSVDQGDYGYTFGSGTRLTVV.

This clone was observed a handful of times. The chain recombines TRBV6-6 with TRBJ2-2; a possible D gene is TRBD1 (5 bases). The CDR3 is 13 residues long. Trimming stripped 6 bases from V and 5 bases from J, with 10 bases between. The germline V gene encodes CDR1 MNHNY and CDR2 SVGAGI (reference sequence). Written as DNA, the CDR3 is TGTGCCAGCAGGGGGCCCGGAACCGGGGAGCTGTTTTTT. This gives the protein CASRGPGTGELFF.

V and J are TRBV6-1 and TRBJ1-5, with D perhaps matching TRBD1 (6 bases). The germline gives CDR1 MNHNS, CDR2 SASEGT. This CDR3 contains 16 residues. Trimming stripped 4 bases from V and 4 bases from J, with 17 bases between. CDR3 sequence: CASSGNTHRANQPQHF. The CDR3 region has the DNA TGTGCCAGCAGTGGAAACACTCACAGGGCAAATCAGCCCCAGCATTTT.

The genes are TRBV19 and TRBJ1-1, with no clear D. The V end was cut by 5 bases, the J end by 3 bases, with 13 bases between. Germline values: CDR1 LNHDA, CDR2 SQIVND (reference sequence). This CDR3 region has 14 residues. CDR3 in DNA: TGTGCCAGTAGTGAGGCAGGAGGGTACACTGAAGCTTTCTTT. It specifies CASSEAGGYTEAFF. Full variable domain (rest looked up from reference TRBV19 and TRBJ1-1): DGGITQSPKYLFRKEGQNVTLSCEQNLNHDAMYWYRQDPGQGLRLIYYSQIVNDFQKGDIAEGYSVSREKKESFPLTVTSAQKNPTAFYLCASSEAGGYTEAFFGQGTRLTVV.

Worth noting for this clone: One end of the junction varies from germline; a read error may be responsible. CDR3 nucleotides: TGTGCCAGCAGGGAAGATATGCAGGCCTACAATGAGCAGTTCTTC. It codes for CASREDMQAYNEQFF. The chain recombines TRBV2 with TRBJ2-1; D call uncertain. This CDR3 contains 15 residues. The germline CDR1 and CDR2 sequences are SNHLY and FYNNEI.

This chain connects TRBV6-6 to TRBJ2-3; TRBD1 matches 9 bases. Per the germline V gene, CDR1 is MNHNY and CDR2 is SVGAGI (reference sequence). The CDR3 has 15 residues. The V and J ends lost 5 bases and 3 bases, in that order; junction bases with no gene match: 6. The chain's CDR3 is CASSNRDRETDTQYF. In DNA form, the CDR3 reads TGTGCCAGCAGTAACCGGGACAGGGAGACAGATACGCAGTATTTT.

The chain recombines TRBV11-2 with TRBJ2-7, with 9 bases matching TRBD1. The CDR3 is made up of 16 amino acids. Looked up from germline, CDR1 is SGHAT and CDR2 is FQNNGV. The V and J ends lost 4 bases and 0 bases, in that order; junction bases with no gene match: 7. CDR3 in amino acids: CASSSWDRASSYEQYF. The CDR3, as DNA: TGTGCCAGCAGCTCCTGGGACAGGGCTAGCTCCTACGAGCAGTACTTC.

Written as DNA, the CDR3 is TGCAGTGCCCATAGCGGAGATACGCAGTATTTT. Amino acid sequence: CSAHSGDTQYF. This chain links TRBV20-1 with TRBJ2-3; D possibly corresponds to TRBD2 (6 bases). CDR1 and CDR2 (germline): DFQATT, SNEGSKA (reference sequence). This CDR3 has 11 residues. V was pared by 6 bases and J by 5 bases, with 9 bases between.

The chain carries TRBV6-5 and TRBJ2-7; TRBD1 agrees at 9 bases. V lost 6 bases and J lost 2; bases outside the gene matches: 8. CDR3 length: 15 amino acids. Germline V gene data show CDR1 as MNHEY and CDR2 as SVGAGI. The CDR3 loop is CASRTGTGIPYEQYF. In DNA form, the CDR3 reads TGTGCCAGCAGAACCGGGACAGGGATTCCCTACGAGCAGTACTTC.

This clone showed up just once. The DNA for the CDR3 is TGTGCCAGTAGGAACGGTCTTCTTAATGAAAAACTGTTTTTT. Its protein is CASRNGLLNEKLFF. V is TRBV19 and J is TRBJ1-4; D not certain. V lost 6 bases, J lost 4 bases, and 12 bases lay in between. CDR1 is LNHDA, CDR2 SQIVND, per germline (reference sequence). The CDR3 covers 14 residues.

The chain links TRBV28 to TRBJ1-2; the match to TRBD1 covers 10 bases. Germline values: CDR1 MDHEN, CDR2 SYDVKM. CDR3 length: 15 residues. The trim removed 4 bases at V and 5 bases at J, leaving 7 bases unmatched. CDR3 in amino acids: CASSSLGQGIYGYTF. CDR3 sequence (DNA): TGTGCCAGCAGTTCTTTGGGACAGGGGATTTATGGCTACACCTTC.